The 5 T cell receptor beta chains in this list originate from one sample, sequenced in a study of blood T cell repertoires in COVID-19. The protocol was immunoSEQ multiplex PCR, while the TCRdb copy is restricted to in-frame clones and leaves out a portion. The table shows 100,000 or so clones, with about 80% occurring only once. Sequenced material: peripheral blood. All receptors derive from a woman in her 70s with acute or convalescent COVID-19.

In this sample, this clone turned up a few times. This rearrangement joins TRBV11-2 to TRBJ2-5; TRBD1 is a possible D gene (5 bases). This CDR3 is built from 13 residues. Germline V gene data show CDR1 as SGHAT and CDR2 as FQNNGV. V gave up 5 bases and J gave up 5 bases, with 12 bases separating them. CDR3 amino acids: CASSQGDVETQYF. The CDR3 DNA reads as TGTGCCAGCAGCCAAGGGGATGTGGAGACCCAGTACTTC.

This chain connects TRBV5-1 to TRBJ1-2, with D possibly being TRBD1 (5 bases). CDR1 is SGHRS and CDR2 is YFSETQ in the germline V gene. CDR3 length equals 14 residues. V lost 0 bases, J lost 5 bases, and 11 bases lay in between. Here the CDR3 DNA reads TGCGCCAGCAGCTTGGGGGTTGACAGATATGGCTACACCTTC. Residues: CASSLGVDRYGYTF.

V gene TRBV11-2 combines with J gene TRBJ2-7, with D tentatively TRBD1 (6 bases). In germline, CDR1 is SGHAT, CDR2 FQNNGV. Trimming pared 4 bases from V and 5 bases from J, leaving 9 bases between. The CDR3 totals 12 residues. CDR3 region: CASSSQGHEQYV. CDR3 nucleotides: TGTGCCAGCAGCTCCCAGGGGCACGAGCAGTACGTC.

The CDR3 here is CASSLDRSNTDTQYF. DNA of the CDR3: TGTGCCAGCAGCCTCGACAGGAGCAACACAGATACGCAGTATTTT. V and J are TRBV3-1 (or the pseudogene TRBV3-2) and TRBJ2-3, with D possibly matching TRBD1 (6 bases). From germline, CDR1 is LGHDT and CDR2 YNNKEL (reference sequence). CDR3 length: 15 residues. V lost 4 bases and J 2 bases, leaving 13 bases between the germline ends.

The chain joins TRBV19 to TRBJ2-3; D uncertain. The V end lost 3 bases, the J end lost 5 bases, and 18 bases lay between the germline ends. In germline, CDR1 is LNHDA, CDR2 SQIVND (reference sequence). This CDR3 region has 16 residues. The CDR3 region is CASSIRNLERGDTQYF. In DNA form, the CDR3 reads TGTGCCAGTAGTATCCGGAATTTGGAGCGAGGAGATACGCAGTATTTT.